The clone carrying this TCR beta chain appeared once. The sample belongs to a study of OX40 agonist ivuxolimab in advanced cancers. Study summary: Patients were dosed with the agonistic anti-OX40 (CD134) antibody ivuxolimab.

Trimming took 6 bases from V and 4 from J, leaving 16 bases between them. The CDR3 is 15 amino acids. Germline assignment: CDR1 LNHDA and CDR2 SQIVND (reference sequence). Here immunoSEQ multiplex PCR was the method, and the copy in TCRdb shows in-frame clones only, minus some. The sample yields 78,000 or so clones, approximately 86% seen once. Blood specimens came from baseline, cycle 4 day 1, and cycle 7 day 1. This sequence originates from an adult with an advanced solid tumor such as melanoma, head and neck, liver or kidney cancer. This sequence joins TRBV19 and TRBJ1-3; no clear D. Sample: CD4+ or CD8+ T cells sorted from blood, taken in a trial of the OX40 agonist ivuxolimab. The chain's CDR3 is CASSTQGLAGNTIYF. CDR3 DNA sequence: TGTGCCAGTAGCACCCAAGGACTTGCGGGAAACACCATATATTTT.